Given below is one TCR beta chain in context. V shed 4 bases and J 7 bases; nucleotides not matched to a gene: 9. The CDR3 extends over 15 amino acids. This specimen belongs to a study of shared clonotypes between healthy human individuals. Study-level background: Donors were a couple of women and three men aged 18 to 49.

Original processing methods: Filtering was not the same, since immunoSEQ gave junction-only sequences without quality scores. Sequencing was performed with immunoSEQ multiplex PCR; in TCRdb, only in-frame clones are kept and a portion is missing. V and J calls and clone size are copied from that table; D and trimming were computed from the DNA. Of under 120,000 clones in the sample, 67% were seen once. Sequencing was performed on memory CD8+ T cells sorted from blood. As to subset: CD45RO+ cells pooled with CCR7-negative TemRA cells. This chain connects TRBV5-3 to TRBJ2-7, with 12 bases matching TRBD1. TRBV5-3 falls under the ORF class, with uncertain function. The receptor was isolated from a woman younger than 45 in good health. The CDR3 protein is CARSPRWDRGPEQYF. CDR3 bases: TGTGCCAGAAGCCCCCGTTGGGACAGGGGGCCGGAGCAGTACTTC.